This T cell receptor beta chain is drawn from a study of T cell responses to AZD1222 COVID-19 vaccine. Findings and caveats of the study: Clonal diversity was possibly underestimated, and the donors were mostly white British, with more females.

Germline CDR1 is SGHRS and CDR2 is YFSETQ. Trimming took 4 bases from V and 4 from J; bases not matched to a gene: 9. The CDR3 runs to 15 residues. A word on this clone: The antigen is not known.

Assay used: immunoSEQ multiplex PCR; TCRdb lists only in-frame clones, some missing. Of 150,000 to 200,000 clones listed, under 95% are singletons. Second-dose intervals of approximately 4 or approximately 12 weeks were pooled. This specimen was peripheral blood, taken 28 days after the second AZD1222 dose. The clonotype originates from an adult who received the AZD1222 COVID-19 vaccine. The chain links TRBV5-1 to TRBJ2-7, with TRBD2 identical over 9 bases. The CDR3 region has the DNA TGCGCCAGCAGCCTGGGACTAGCATTCATTTACGAGCAGTACTTC. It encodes CASSLGLAFIYEQYF.